The 15 T cell receptor beta chains listed next were all sequenced from one sample in a study of response to subunit inactivated influenza vaccine (dated by TCRdb to between 2018 and 2020). Library creation used RT-PCR. TCRdb records Illumina HiSeq 2500 as the sequencer. TCRdb passed the public sequencing reads through fastp at Q25 and MiXCR, retaining productive beta sequences. All rows with the same CDR3 protein become a single entry with the most common DNA and genes. Counted in this sample were roughly 780,000 distinct CDR3 sequences; roughly 18% of them appeared once. In total, the top ten clones hold around 9.9% of the sample. The material was PBMCs from blood, obtained more than 4 days after vaccination. These receptor sequences come from a man aged 45-60 years who received an inactivated influenza vaccine. Donor details come from another sample of the same person, matched by shared clones.

Only a few counts were recorded for this clonotype. This rearrangement joins TRBV5-1 to TRBJ1-4; 7 nucleotides align to TRBD1. From germline, CDR1 is SGHRS and CDR2 YFSETQ. V shed 3 bases and J 0 bases; nucleotides not matched to a gene: 5. This CDR3 region has 16 residues. This CDR3 reads CASSSGQAATNEKLFF. The CDR3 DNA sequence: TGCGCCAGCAGCTCCGGACAGGCTGCAACTAATGAAAAACTGTTTTTT.

Ten or more counts support this clonotype. The chain has TRBV5-5 and TRBJ2-7, with 8 positions matching TRBD2. Germline V CDR1 and CDR2: SGHKS, YYEKEE (reference sequence). The V gene end was trimmed by 4 bases and the J gene end by 6 bases; junction bases not matched to a gene: 9. This CDR3 is built from 14 residues. The CDR3 DNA reads TGTGCCAGCAGCATGGACGGGAGGGGTCTCGAGCAGTACTTC. Protein: CASSMDGRGLEQYF.

V and J are TRBV15 and TRBJ2-2; D may be TRBD1 (5 bases). There are 14 residues in the CDR3. V lost 6 bases, J lost 0 bases, and 8 bases lay in between. The germline V gene has CDR1 LNHNV and CDR2 YYDKDF (reference sequence). The CDR3 region has the DNA TGTGCCACCAGTGGCAGGGCGAACACCGGGGAGCTGTTTTTT. It codes for CATSGRANTGELFF.

V is TRBV24-1 and J is TRBJ2-5; D uncertain. V was cut by 3 bases and J by 1 base, with 11 bases left in between. CDR3 length: 15 amino acids. Per the germline V gene, CDR1 is KGHDR and CDR2 is SFDVKD. The CDR3 loop reads CATSDHTKSQETQYF. The CDR3 nucleotides are TGTGCCACCAGTGATCACACAAAAAGCCAAGAGACCCAGTACTTC.

This clonotype turned up a few times. This chain joins TRBV12-3 or TRBV12-4 and TRBJ2-7; 14 nucleotides align to TRBD2. This CDR3 region has 16 residues. The V and J ends lost 6 bases and 2 bases, in that order; junction bases with no gene match: 6. CDR3 loop: CASSAGLAGVAYEQYF. In DNA form, the CDR3 reads TGTGCCAGCAGCGCGGGACTAGCGGGAGTGGCCTACGAGCAGTACTTC.

V usage is TRBV14 and J usage is TRBJ2-1; TRBD2 agrees at 7 bases. The CDR3 has 15 amino acids. Germline trimming cut 3 bases from V and 10 bases from J; bases unmatched to any gene: 12. From germline, CDR1 is SGHDN and CDR2 FVKESK. This CDR3 is CASSHVTSSTIEQFF. The CDR3 DNA is TGTGCCAGCAGCCACGTGACTAGCTCCACTATAGAGCAGTTCTTC.

V and J are TRBV25-1 and TRBJ2-1, with D perhaps TRBD2 (6 bases). CDR3 length: 16 residues. Germline lookup yields CDR1 MGHDK and CDR2 SYGVNS. The V and J ends lost 5 bases and 5 bases respectively, with 19 bases between them. CDR3 protein: CASSPYSGLDNNEQFF. Here the CDR3 DNA reads TGTGCCAGCAGTCCCTATTCGGGACTCGACAACAATGAGCAGTTCTTC.

The chain has TRBV2 and TRBJ2-7, with TRBD1 as a possible D gene (5 bases). This CDR3 contains 12 residues. The germline V and J ends were trimmed by 4 bases and 5 bases, with 9 bases remaining between them. Germline V CDR1 and CDR2: SNHLY, FYNNEI. This chain's CDR3 is CASSVRGNEQYF. The CDR3 DNA reads TGTGCCAGCAGTGTAAGGGGTAACGAGCAGTACTTC.

This clonotype was counted ten times or more. The chain links TRBV29-1 to TRBJ1-2; the match to TRBD1 covers 8 bases. The CDR3 sequence is 14 residues long. Germline values: CDR1 SQVTM, CDR2 ANQGSEA. V lost 3 bases, J lost 2 bases, and 5 bases stayed unmatched. The CDR3 sequence: CSVDGQGRNYGYTF. The CDR3 coding sequence is TGCAGCGTTGACGGACAGGGAAGAAACTATGGCTACACCTTC.

The chain is built from TRBV4-2 and TRBJ2-1, with 8 positions matching TRBD1. The V and J ends lost 0 bases and 6 bases, in that order; junction bases with no gene match: 19. Germline V gives CDR1 LGHNA, CDR2 YNFKEQ. The CDR3 is made up of 20 amino acids. The CDR3 nucleotides read TGTGCCAGCAGCCAAGATCCCCAAGATACGACAGGGGTTCGTGGCAATGAGCAGTTCTTC. Its protein is CASSQDPQDTTGVRGNEQFF.

Only a few counts were recorded for this clonotype. The V gene is TRBV7-2, the J gene TRBJ1-1; 10 nucleotides match TRBD1. V shed 5 bases and J 5 bases; nucleotides not matched to a gene: 11. Germline loops: CDR1 SGHTA, CDR2 FQGNSA. The CDR3 loop spans 16 amino acids. CDR3 residues: CASSPRQGARGTEAFF. The CDR3 bases are TGTGCCAGCAGCCCCAGACAGGGGGCGCGTGGGACTGAAGCTTTCTTT.

This sequence joins TRBV10-3 and TRBJ1-2; D remains ambiguous. The germline V and J ends were trimmed by 2 bases and 9 bases, with 7 bases remaining between them. This CDR3 contains 11 residues. Germline CDR1 ENHRY, CDR2 SYGVKD. The CDR3 reads CAISETHSYTF. The CDR3 coding sequence is TGTGCCATCAGTGAGACACATAGCTACACCTTC.

A few counts support this clonotype. This chain joins TRBV29-1 and TRBJ2-3; possible D gene TRBD1, 6 bases. There are 14 residues in the CDR3. V lost 7 bases and J 5 bases, leaving 19 bases between the germline ends. The germline V gene encodes CDR1 SQVTM and CDR2 ANQGSEA. The CDR3 nucleotides are TGCAGCGGAAACAGGGTGCCTGGAGAAGATACGCAGTATTTT. Protein product: CSGNRVPGEDTQYF.

This clonotype was observed a handful of times. V gene TRBV4-2 combines with J gene TRBJ1-6; D not resolved. The CDR3 length is 14 residues. Looked up from germline, CDR1 is LGHNA and CDR2 is YNFKEQ. Trimming left V 0 bases short and J 9 bases short, with 9 bases between. The CDR3 region has the DNA TGTGCCAGCAGCCAAGATTTATTGGGTTCACCCCTCCACTTT. This sequence encodes CASSQDLLGSPLHF.

This clonotype was counted ten times or more. V gene TRBV12-3 or TRBV12-4 combines with J gene TRBJ2-5; TRBD2 is a possible D gene (6 bases). CDR3 length: 13 residues. V lost 3 bases to trimming and J lost 5 bases, with 10 bases between them. The CDR3 coding sequence is TGTGCCAGCAGTTTCTGGGGGGATGAGACCCAGTACTTC. It is translated as CASSFWGDETQYF.